One T cell receptor beta chain is described in this entry. No antigen is known for it. The record has no base qualities; no much larger clone is one base away. Cells with a CD4+CD8-CD45RO-CD45RA+ profile were isolated by FACS and defined as naive CD4+ T cells, and those with a CD8+CD4-CD45RA+CD27bright profile were defined as naive CD8+ T cells. Antibodies against CD4 (RPA-T4), CD8 (SK1), CD27 (O323), CD45RA (HI100) and CD45RO (UCHL1) were used for sorting. The sample comes from a study of healthy donors' naive CD4 and CD8 T cells (dated by TCRdb to about 2015). About the investigation overall: Donors were selected to cover three age groups (20-25, 40-50 and 60-70 years, 6 or 7 each), with a mean age of around 43, and half of the donors were female. For TCR alpha, a new primer set was designed to cover all functional IMGT alpha gene variants, and the remainder of the protocol was kept the same as the beta-chain workflow. To check how TCR variation relates to lineage commitment, the researchers sequenced rearranged TCR alpha and beta chains taken from naive CD4+ and CD8+ T cells. The peripheral blood mononuclear cells came from about 18 individuals who were healthy and unrelated. Donors were HLA-typed by sequencing at HLA-A, -B, -C, -DRB1, -DQB1 and -DPB1 using the SBTexcellerator protocol, an ABI3130xl analyzer and SBTengine software. The research as a whole found: Because the alpha and beta chains were sequenced in bulk, pairing them was not possible, and so effects of the combined chains went unevaluated. Taken together, V genes, J genes and CDR3 charge appeared to account for about 12% of the variance in CD4/CD8 propensity, acting in a largely additive way. Naive CD4+ and CD8+ cells reportedly showed biased usage of most V and J gene segments, and this bias was consistent across donors and independent of HLA genotype. In both chains, CD4+ lineage was associated with a positively charged CDR3, and CD8+ lineage was associated with a negatively charged CDR3. Possible repertoire bias arising from homeostatic proliferation of naive T cells was not directly addressed.

The instrument given in TCRdb is 454 GS FLX Titanium. A previously published linear amplification protocol was used to build TCR libraries from roughly 480 ng of total RNA. The Roche/454 Genome Sequencer with Titanium chemistry was used for sequencing. As for how the authors treated the data: 78,498 rearranged TCR alpha transcripts were sequenced from five or six of the healthy donors. Duplicate transcripts were removed, and each unique TCR clonotype was defined by its CDR3 junction following IMGT nomenclature. CD4 versus CD8 status was modeled on V and J genes by logistic regression in R 2.13.0, with adjustment for donor effects and Bonferroni correction for multiple testing. The public sequencing data were trimmed at Q25 with fastp and processed into clonotypes with MiXCR by TCRdb, which kept only in-frame beta chains. CDR3 protein sequences are deduplicated, and each keeps its most common genes and DNA. None of the V and J calls come from the authors' own analysis; TCRdb made them. This sample comprises about 200,000 distinct CDR3 sequences, about 74% of them detected only once. About 2.4% of the sample goes to the ten largest clones.

The germline V gene gives CDR1 as MNHEY and CDR2 as SVGEGT. Reading from cysteine to phenylalanine, the CDR3 counts 12 amino acids. CDR3 DNA is the only sequence kept; it has 36 bases, read in frame from the first base. V lost 5 bases and J lost 5 bases; the stretch between them is 9 bases long. This chain joins TRBV6-2 or TRBV6-3 to TRBJ2-5; no confident D gene assignment can be made. Sequenced: naive CD4+ and CD8+ T cells sorted from blood, pooled from several donors. The cell subset or site label, read with the paper, signifies: FACS-sorted naive CD4+ (CD45RO-CD45RA+) and naive CD8+ (CD45RA+CD27bright) T cells. This clonotype originated in a pool of human donors in good health; the sample pools cells from several healthy donors. At the DNA level, the sequence is TGTGCCAGCAGTGTAGGATGGGAGACCCAGTACTTC. Translated, it reads CASSVGWETQYF.